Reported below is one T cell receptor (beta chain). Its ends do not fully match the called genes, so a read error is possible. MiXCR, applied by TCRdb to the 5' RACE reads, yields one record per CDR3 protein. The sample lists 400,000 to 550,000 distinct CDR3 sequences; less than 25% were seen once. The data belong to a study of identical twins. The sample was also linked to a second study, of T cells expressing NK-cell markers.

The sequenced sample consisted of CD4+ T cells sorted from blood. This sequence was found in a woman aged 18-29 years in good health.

This CDR3 reads CASSLALQGANEQFF. CDR3 coding DNA: TGTGCTAGCAGCTTAGCCCTACAGGGGGCAAATGAGCAGTTCTTC. The rearrangement uses TRBV7-7 and TRBJ2-1; 9 bases are a match to TRBD1. Germline V CDR1 and CDR2: SSHAT, FNYEAQ (reference sequence). The CDR3 runs to 15 residues.